Below are 8 T cell receptor beta chains sequenced from a single sample in a study of cytomegalovirus exposure and HLA in healthy donors. It was with 60 Vbeta and 13 Jbeta primers that the PCR ran. The data were produced by immunoSEQ multiplex PCR, yet TCRdb's version contains in-frame clones alone and is incomplete. The sample yields 150,000 to 200,000 clones, 84% seen once. Material for sequencing was PBMCs. Receptors originate from a man between 18 and 35 years old in good health and CMV-seronegative.

The chain carries TRBV9 and TRBJ2-3; TRBD2 aligns across 7 bases. Trimming removed 1 base from V and 0 bases from J; junction bases left unmatched: 2. The germline V gene has CDR1 SGDLS and CDR2 YYNGEE. The CDR3 length is 15 residues. CDR3: CASSVSGASTDTQYF. CDR3 nucleotide sequence: TGTGCCAGCAGCGTAAGCGGGGCTAGCACAGATACGCAGTATTTT.

The chain joins TRBV4-1 to TRBJ2-7, with D possibly TRBD1 on 5 matching bases. In germline, CDR1 is MGHRA, CDR2 YSYEKL. The CDR3 is 14 residues long. Trimming took 4 bases from V and 3 from J, leaving 13 bases between them. The CDR3 DNA sequence: TGCGCCAGCAGCCCCGCAACAGGTTTCTACGAGCAGTACTTC. Protein product: CASSPATGFYEQYF.

The J gene is TRBJ2-7, the V gene TRBV6-1; D gene uncertain. V dropped 8 bases and J dropped 2 bases, with 10 bases sitting between them. Germline V gene sequence: CDR1 MNHNS, CDR2 SASEGT. CDR3 length: 12 residues. This CDR3 reads CASLEVPYEQYF. The CDR3 DNA reads TGTGCCAGCTTAGAAGTCCCCTACGAGCAGTACTTC.

This chain links TRBV6-5 with TRBJ2-3; D is ambiguous. The V end was cut by 6 bases, the J end by 2 bases, with 9 bases between. The germline V gene encodes CDR1 MNHEY and CDR2 SVGAGI. CDR3 length equals 13 residues. The CDR3 loop reads CASRAASTDTQYF. The CDR3 region has the DNA TGTGCCAGCAGGGCTGCCTCCACAGATACGCAGTATTTT.

V and J are TRBV19 and TRBJ1-3; D not resolved. With 9 bases removed from V and 0 bases from J, the gap between germline ends came to 15 bases. Germline V CDR1 and CDR2: LNHDA, SQIVND (reference sequence). The CDR3 totals 15 residues. Here the CDR3 DNA reads TGTGCCAGCACAGATGGAGGCCACTCTGGAAACACCATATATTTT. This sequence encodes CASTDGGHSGNTIYF.

The chain has TRBV10-2 and TRBJ2-3, with TRBD1 matching over 8 bases. Trimming at V came to 1 base and at J to 7 bases, leaving 10 bases not matched to a gene. The CDR3 covers 16 residues. Germline CDR1 and CDR2: WSHSY and SAAADI. The chain's CDR3 is CASSEFGRGRWNTQYF. As DNA, the CDR3 is TGCGCCAGCAGTGAGTTTGGCAGGGGGCGTTGGAATACGCAGTATTTT.

This clone was picked up one time. The V and J genes are TRBV29-1 and TRBJ2-7; 16 nucleotides agree with TRBD2. The CDR3 loop spans 16 amino acids. Germline lookup yields CDR1 SQVTM and CDR2 ANQGSEA. With V trimmed by 4 bases and J by 2 bases, 5 bases remained unmatched. The DNA of the CDR3 is TGCAGCGTTGCCGGGACTAGCGGGAGGGCTCCCTACGAGCAGTACTTC. Its translation: CSVAGTSGRAPYEQYF.

The rearrangement uses TRBV7-2 and TRBJ2-1; tentative D call: TRBD2 (7 bases). Looked up from germline, CDR1 is SGHTA and CDR2 is FQGNSA. The V and J ends lost 6 bases and 4 bases respectively, with 19 bases between them. This CDR3 has 16 residues. The CDR3: CASRIGGGGHYNEQFF. CDR3 DNA: TGTGCCAGCAGAATTGGAGGGGGGGGGCATTACAATGAGCAGTTCTTC.